The 15 T cell receptor beta chains in this list originate from one sample, sequenced in a study of blood T cells in healthy people across ages. A second PCR of 7 to 11 cycles used a sample-barcoded 5' primer and a J-beta primer mix. One entry per CDR3 protein results from TCRdb running MiXCR on the 5' RACE reads. The sample includes about 510,000 distinct CDR3 sequences, about 25% of them seen just once. These data were also reused for a study on T cells of mothers and their children.

Input material: blood. Every receptor here comes from a boy aged 2 to 10 in good health.

A single count supports this clonotype. The chain recombines TRBV4-1 with TRBJ2-3; 9 bases agree with TRBD2. V was clipped by 6 bases and J by 2 bases; unmatched bases: 15. This CDR3 comprises 18 residues. Germline CDR1 and CDR2: MGHRA and YSYEKL. The CDR3 protein is CASRPRVHSGGVTDTQYF. CDR3 in DNA: TGCGCCAGCAGGCCGCGCGTCCATAGCGGGGGAGTCACAGATACGCAGTATTTT.

The V gene is TRBV28, the J gene TRBJ2-1; tentative D call: TRBD2 (5 bases). This CDR3 spans 15 amino acids. Trimming removed 8 bases at V and 0 bases at J, with 14 bases between. Germline assignment: CDR1 MDHEN and CDR2 SYDVKM. The CDR3 is CASSLRVTSYNEQFF. The DNA of the CDR3 is TGTGCCAGCTCTCTGAGGGTTACCTCCTACAATGAGCAGTTCTTC.

The chain joins TRBV12-3 or TRBV12-4 to TRBJ2-7, with 7 bases that match TRBD2. The junction had 10 bases not matched to a gene; V was cut back by 2 bases and J by 3 bases. This CDR3 comprises 16 residues. In nucleotides, the CDR3 is TGTGCCAGCAGTTTAATAGGCCCTAGCGGAAACTACGAGCAGTACTTC. Encoded protein: CASSLIGPSGNYEQYF.

The chain uses TRBV4-2 and TRBJ1-6; D may be TRBD1 (5 bases). The CDR3 spans 15 residues. Per germline, CDR1 LGHNA and CDR2 YNFKEQ. Trimming cost V 0 bases and J 9 bases, with 12 bases left between them. The CDR3 loop reads CASSQDQGIGSPLHF. CDR3 in DNA: TGTGCCAGCAGCCAAGATCAGGGAATCGGTTCACCCCTCCACTTT.

This clonotype was counted a few times. DNA for the CDR3: TGTGCCAGCAGTCCGCGCTCGATAGCCAAAAACATTCAGTACTTC. It yields the protein CASSPRSIAKNIQYF. J is TRBJ2-4 and V is TRBV27, with no clear D. The germline CDR1 and CDR2 sequences are MNHEY and SMNVEV (reference sequence). V gave up 5 bases and J gave up 0 bases, with 11 bases separating them. The CDR3 length is 15 residues.

This clonotype was recorded a few times. The chain has TRBV4-1 and TRBJ1-2; TRBD1 might be the D (5 bases). Germline CDR1 reads MGHRA; CDR2 reads YSYEKL. The CDR3 consists of 18 residues. Between the trimmed V and J ends, which lost 0 bases and 5 bases, there was a span of 22 bases. CDR3 amino acids: CASSQDRQGLGNIYGYTF. The CDR3 DNA reads TGCGCCAGCAGCCAAGATCGGCAGGGTCTAGGGAATATTTATGGCTACACCTTC.

This clonotype showed up many times. The chain carries TRBV6-5 and TRBJ2-1; 11 bases line up with TRBD2. Losses at the gene ends were 2 bases for V and 4 bases for J; bases not matched to a gene: 1. CDR1 is MNHEY, CDR2 SVGAGI, per germline. The CDR3 totals 15 residues. The CDR3 DNA follows: TGTGCCAGCAGTTACCGACTAGCGGGGTACAATGAGCAGTTCTTC. Amino acids: CASSYRLAGYNEQFF.

The CDR3 DNA follows: TGCGCCAGCAGCTTGTCGGACAGCGGACCCTACGAGCAGTACTTC. Amino acids: CASSLSDSGPYEQYF. The gene calls are TRBV5-1 and TRBJ2-7, with TRBD1 as a possible D gene (6 bases). Germline CDR1 is SGHRS and CDR2 is YFSETQ. Between the trimmed V and J ends, which lost 1 base and 2 bases, there was a span of 13 bases. This CDR3 has 15 amino acids.

The V and J genes are TRBV10-3 and TRBJ1-1; D ambiguous. The length of the CDR3 is 17 residues. V gave up 3 bases and J gave up 1 base, with 18 bases separating them. Germline CDR1 and CDR2: ENHRY and SYGVKD. CDR3 nucleotides: TGTGCCATCAGTGAAGACGAGGCAGGTCTCGGGAACACTGAAGCTTTCTTT. Translating it yields CAISEDEAGLGNTEAFF.

This clonotype was observed a few times. J is TRBJ2-5 and V is TRBV6-1, with D possibly being TRBD1 or TRBD2 (5 bases each). The J call may be incorrect, as the DNA end agrees better with TRBJ2-7. Germline CDR1 MNHNS, CDR2 SASEGT. The CDR3 is 16 amino acids. This chain's CDR3 is CASTRGSGLSAYEQYF. As DNA, the CDR3 is TGTGCCAGCACACGGGGCTCAGGGTTATCGGCCTACGAGCAGTACTTC.

This clonotype was counted only a few times. The V call is TRBV20-1, the J call TRBJ2-5; D is perhaps TRBD2 (6 bases). The J call is uncertain, as TRBJ2-1 better fits the DNA end. The CDR3 contains 15 residues. Germline lookup yields CDR1 DFQATT and CDR2 SNEGSKA (reference sequence). The CDR3 region is CSARSTGTSSNEQFF. The CDR3 DNA is TGCAGTGCTAGAAGTACCGGGACTTCCAGCAATGAGCAGTTCTTC.

This clonotype turned up a few times. The J gene is TRBJ2-7, the V gene TRBV6-1, with D unresolved. The last part of the DNA fits TRBJ2-1 better; the J call may be wrong. The CDR3 loop spans 12 amino acids. The germline CDR1 and CDR2 sequences are MNHNS and SASEGT. CDR3 amino acids: CASSEPFYEQFF. The CDR3 DNA follows: TGTGCCAGCAGTGAACCATTCTACGAGCAGTTCTTC.

CDR3 sequence: CASSLEENYGYTF. The CDR3 nucleotides are TGTGCCAGCAGCTTGGAAGAGAACTATGGCTACACCTTC. This rearrangement joins TRBV5-4 to TRBJ1-2; the D is unclear. CDR1 and CDR2 (germline): SGHNT, YYREEE (reference sequence). There are 13 residues in the CDR3. Trimming left V 0 bases short and J 2 bases short, with 5 bases between. The full variable domain, rest sourced from reference TRBV5-4 and TRBJ1-2, is ETGVTQSPTHLIKTRGQQVTLRCSSQSGHNTVSWYQQALGQGPQFIFQYYREEENGRGNFPPRFSGLQFPNYSSELNVNALELDDSALYLCASSLEENYGYTFGSGTRLTVV.

This clonotype was counted between two and nine times. The chain carries TRBV5-1 and TRBJ2-3; no definite D call. This CDR3 region has 14 residues. The germline V gene has CDR1 SGHRS and CDR2 YFSETQ. The germline V and J ends were trimmed by 4 bases and 1 base, with 10 bases remaining between them. CDR3 nucleotides: TGCGCCAGCAGCCTTGCTCTCGGCACAGATACGCAGTATTTT. Protein product: CASSLALGTDTQYF.

The V gene is TRBV6-1, the J gene TRBJ2-3, with D possibly TRBD1 on 6 matching bases. V lost 7 bases to trimming and J lost 3 bases, with 14 bases between them. CDR3 length: 14 amino acids. Looked up from germline, CDR1 is MNHNS and CDR2 is SASEGT. CDR3 nucleotide sequence: TGTGCCAGCACCGACCAGGGGTGGACAGATACGCAGTATTTT. This codes for CASTDQGWTDTQYF.